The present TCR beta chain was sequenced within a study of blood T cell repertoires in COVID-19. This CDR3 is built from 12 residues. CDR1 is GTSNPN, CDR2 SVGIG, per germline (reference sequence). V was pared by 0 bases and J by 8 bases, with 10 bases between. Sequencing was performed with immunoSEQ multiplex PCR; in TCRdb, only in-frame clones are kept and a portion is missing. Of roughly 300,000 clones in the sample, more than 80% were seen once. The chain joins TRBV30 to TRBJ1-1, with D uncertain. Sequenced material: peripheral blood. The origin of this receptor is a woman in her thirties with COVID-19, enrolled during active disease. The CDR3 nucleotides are TGTGCCTGGAGTGTAAGCAAACTAGAAGCTTTCTTT. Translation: CAWSVSKLEAFF.